These 21 T cell receptor beta chains share one sample of origin, sequenced in a study of T-cell reconstitution after alpha-beta-depleted transplantation in children. The TCRbeta library was prepared with unique molecular identifiers. TCRdb passed the PCR reads through MiXCR, listing each CDR3 protein once. The sample has hundreds of thousands of distinct CDR3 sequences, about an eighth seen once. Sequenced material: PBMCs, taken before TCRalphabeta/CD19-depleted stem cell transplant. The receptors derive from a girl between 2 and 10 years old with congenital amegakaryocytic thrombocytopenia, due to receive a stem cell transplant.

This chain links TRBV6-1 with TRBJ2-1, with TRBD1 matching 10 bases. The V gene end was trimmed by 5 bases and the J gene end by 9 bases; junction bases not matched to a gene: 13. The germline gives CDR1 MNHNS, CDR2 SASEGT. The CDR3 loop spans 16 amino acids. CDR3 loop: CASSKLPGTGDSEQFF. The CDR3 DNA reads as TGTGCCAGCAGTAAACTGCCCGGGACAGGGGATAGTGAGCAGTTCTTC.

The chain couples TRBV4-2 to TRBJ1-2; no clear D. The V and J ends lost 0 bases and 10 bases respectively, with 18 bases between them. The CDR3 runs to 15 residues. Germline CDR1 is LGHNA and CDR2 is YNFKEQ. CDR3: CASSQDSNFQDDYTF. CDR3 DNA: TGTGCCAGCAGCCAAGATTCTAATTTCCAGGACGACTACACCTTC.

This clonotype was detected many times. The chain combines TRBV20-1 with TRBJ2-7, with TRBD1 as a possible D gene (5 bases). CDR3 length equals 14 residues. The germline gives CDR1 DFQATT, CDR2 SNEGSKA (reference sequence). V gave up 4 bases and J gave up 4 bases, with 17 bases separating them. DNA of the CDR3: TGCAGTGCTACCGCAGACAGAAAAGAATACGAGCAGTACTTC. Its protein is CSATADRKEYEQYF.

The rearrangement links TRBV6-1 to TRBJ1-3, with 8 bases identical to TRBD1. Per germline, CDR1 MNHNS and CDR2 SASEGT. The trim removed 4 bases at V and 0 bases at J, leaving 8 bases unmatched. The CDR3 contains 17 residues. The CDR3 coding sequence is TGTGCCAGCAGTGGCTACCAGGGGGCGAGCTCTGGAAACACCATATATTTT. Translation: CASSGYQGASSGNTIYF.

This clonotype showed up just a few times. The J gene is TRBJ2-2, the V gene TRBV20-1; possible D gene TRBD2, 5 bases. V lost 2 bases to trimming and J lost 8 bases, with 15 bases between them. CDR3 size: 14 residues. Germline V lookup: CDR1 DFQATT, CDR2 SNEGSKA (reference sequence). The CDR3 DNA reads TGCAGTGCTAGAAGGAGACTACAGTTAGGGGAGCTGTTTTTT. This encodes CSARRRLQLGELFF.

This sequence joins TRBV28 and TRBJ2-5; 11 bases agree with TRBD2. The germline V gene encodes CDR1 MDHEN and CDR2 SYDVKM. The CDR3 extends over 15 amino acids. After removal of 5 bases from V and 4 bases from J, the junction contained 6 bases not matched to a gene. The CDR3, as DNA: TGTGCCAGCAGTACCCGCGGACTAGCGGGAGAGACCCAGTACTTC. Protein: CASSTRGLAGETQYF.

This clonotype was observed many times. This rearrangement joins TRBV12-3 or TRBV12-4 to TRBJ1-1, with D perhaps matching TRBD1 (5 bases). Trimming cost V 5 bases and J 5 bases, with 15 bases left between them. This CDR3 spans 14 amino acids. The CDR3: CASSPLPGLTEAFF. The CDR3 coding sequence is TGTGCCAGCAGTCCACTCCCAGGGTTAACTGAAGCTTTCTTT.

This clonotype was counted between two and nine times. The gene calls are TRBV7-2 and TRBJ2-2; D gene unclear. Germline CDR1 is SGHTA and CDR2 is FQGNSA. The CDR3 loop spans 17 amino acids. Trimming took 4 bases from V and 6 from J, leaving 21 bases between them. The CDR3 here is CASSSQTLGGVAGELFF. The CDR3 DNA sequence: TGTGCCAGCAGCTCCCAGACCCTAGGTGGCGTTGCCGGGGAGCTGTTTTTT.

In this sample, this clonotype turned up many times. An end of the junction differs from the germline gene, which may be a read error. V gene TRBV5-1 combines with J gene TRBJ2-7; D may be TRBD2 (6 bases). Germline V gene sequence: CDR1 SGHRS, CDR2 YFSETQ. CDR3 size: 13 residues. The CDR3 sequence is CASSSGTGYEQYF. CDR3 DNA: TGTGCCAGCAGCTCCGGGACTGGTTACGAGCAGTACTTC.

The chain employs TRBV20-1 and TRBJ2-3, with a tentative D call TRBD2 (6 bases). This CDR3 region has 13 residues. Trimming pared 1 base from V and 12 bases from J, leaving 17 bases between. The germline V gene encodes CDR1 DFQATT and CDR2 SNEGSKA (reference sequence). CDR3 nucleotides: TGCAGTGCTAGAGTTGGCGGGATTTGGGGACAGTATTTT. This encodes CSARVGGIWGQYF.

This clonotype was recorded many times. The gene calls are TRBV29-1 and TRBJ2-5; 9 nucleotides align to TRBD2. After removal of 7 bases from V and 5 bases from J, the junction contained 11 bases not matched to a gene. The germline V gene encodes CDR1 SQVTM and CDR2 ANQGSEA. The CDR3 sequence is 14 residues long. The CDR3 sequence: CSEKLAGFSETQYF. Here the CDR3 DNA reads TGCAGCGAGAAACTAGCGGGTTTTAGTGAGACCCAGTACTTC.

This clonotype was observed at least ten times. The chain employs TRBV11-2 and TRBJ2-1; 7 nucleotides agree with TRBD2. The CDR3 is made up of 15 amino acids. The germline V gene has CDR1 SGHAT and CDR2 FQNNGV. The V segment lost 2 bases and the J segment 4 bases; nucleotides outside the gene matches: 5. The CDR3 loop is CASSLLAALYNEQFF. The CDR3 DNA follows: TGTGCCAGCAGCTTACTAGCGGCCCTATACAATGAGCAGTTCTTC. Variable domain in full (rest from reference TRBV11-2 and TRBJ2-1): EAGVAQSPRYKIIEKRQSVAFWCNPISGHATLYWYQQILGQGPKLLIQFQNNGVVDDSQLPKDRFSAERLKGVDSTLKIQPAKLEDSAVYLCASSLLAALYNEQFFGPGTRLTVL.

V is TRBV20-1 and J is TRBJ2-4; TRBD2 aligns across 9 bases. The germline CDR1 and CDR2 sequences are DFQATT and SNEGSKA (reference sequence). The CDR3 sequence is 19 residues long. V shed 3 bases and J 2 bases; nucleotides not matched to a gene: 17. The CDR3 reads CSARAPSGRRVESKNIQYF. CDR3 in DNA: TGCAGTGCTAGGGCTCCCAGCGGGAGGCGGGTCGAGTCCAAAAACATTCAGTACTTC.

In its sample, this clonotype was seen a few times. The DNA of the CDR3 is TGTGCCTTGGGTAACCAAGAGACCCAGTACTTC. Protein: CALGNQETQYF. The chain recombines TRBV2 with TRBJ2-5; no clear D. The CDR3 has 11 residues. The V end lost 11 bases, the J end lost 0 bases, and 7 bases lay between the germline ends. Per the germline V gene, CDR1 is SNHLY and CDR2 is FYNNEI.

This clonotype was recorded only once. The chain recombines TRBV18 with TRBJ2-6; D remains ambiguous. This CDR3 has 14 residues. CDR1 is KGHSH, CDR2 LQKENI, per germline. Trimming took off 5 bases at V and 1 base at J, with 6 bases between the two ends. The CDR3 is CASSMGSGANVLTF. For the CDR3, the DNA is TGTGCCAGCTCAATGGGGTCTGGGGCCAACGTCCTGACTTTC.

The sample holds a few counts of this clonotype. This chain joins TRBV20-1 and TRBJ2-5, with 9 bases matching TRBD1. The J segment lost 4 bases and the V segment lost 0 bases, leaving 6 bases of the junction unmatched. The CDR3 loop spans 15 amino acids. Germline V gene lookup returns CDR1 DFQATT and CDR2 SNEGSKA (reference sequence). As DNA, the CDR3 is TGCAGTGCTAGAGATCCGGGACAGGGAAGAGAGACCCAGTACTTC. Translating gives CSARDPGQGRETQYF.

This clonotype appeared many times. V is TRBV10-3 and J is TRBJ2-3; 7 bases align to TRBD2. V gave up 7 bases and J gave up 1 base; unmatched junction bases: 2. The CDR3 has 13 residues. The germline V gene has CDR1 ENHRY and CDR2 SYGVKD. This CDR3 reads CAIIREGTDTQYF. CDR3 nucleotides: TGTGCCATCATTCGGGAGGGCACAGATACGCAGTATTTT.

This chain links TRBV28 with TRBJ2-1, with 7 bases that match TRBD2. This CDR3 contains 16 residues. With V trimmed by 5 bases and J by 0 bases, 7 bases remained unmatched. Germline CDR1 reads MDHEN; CDR2 reads SYDVKM. As DNA, the CDR3 is TGTGCCAGCAGTGCAAGGCGGGGGAGCTCCTACAATGAGCAGTTCTTC. Its protein is CASSARRGSSYNEQFF.

This clonotype was counted ten times or more. This chain links TRBV29-1 with TRBJ2-7; D unclear. V gave up 7 bases and J gave up 2 bases, with 12 bases separating them. This CDR3 comprises 12 residues. CDR1 SQVTM and CDR2 ANQGSEA come from the germline V gene. In DNA form, the CDR3 reads TGCAGCGGGATGCTGGGGACCTACGAGCAGTACTTC. Protein: CSGMLGTYEQYF.

This clonotype was seen many times. Here the CDR3 reads CASSQGSTEAFF. The CDR3 DNA is TGCGCCAGCAGCCAAGGAAGCACTGAAGCTTTCTTT. The rearrangement joins TRBV5-1 to TRBJ1-1; D unclear. The CDR3 runs to 12 residues. V was cut by 4 bases and J by 4 bases, with 8 bases left in between. CDR1 is SGHRS, CDR2 YFSETQ, per germline.

This clonotype was observed a few times. The CDR3 DNA sequence: TGTGCCAGCAGCTCCCACACCGGGGAGCTGTTTTTT. Translating gives CASSSHTGELFF. The chain couples TRBV7-8 to TRBJ2-2; D gene ambiguous. V lost 4 bases to trimming and J lost 3 bases, with 3 bases between them. The CDR3 has 12 amino acids. Germline assignment: CDR1 SGHVS and CDR2 FQNEAQ. The full variable domain, with the rest looked up from reference TRBV7-8 and TRBJ2-2, is GAGVSQSPRYKVAKRGQDVALRCDPISGHVSLFWYQQALGQGPEFLTYFQNEAQLDKSGLPSDRFFAERPEGSVSTLKIQRTQQEDSAVYLCASSSHTGELFFGEGSRLTVL.